This T cell receptor (beta chain) was sequenced for a study of T cell clonality in common variable immunodeficiency. Points from the study as a whole: CVID subjects had higher TCRbeta clonality than healthy controls, most marked in about a third. Reportedly, TCR beta sequences from common variable immunodeficiency showed fewer deletions and N-nucleotide insertions. Patient heterogeneity in the CVID cohort limited correlations between repertoire features and clinical complications.

This table comes from immunoSEQ multiplex PCR, and its TCRdb copy is limited to in-frame clones, with some not included. Reported are about 23,000 clones, none seen only once; the ten largest carry approximately 9%. This clone was seen a few times. Antigen specificity is unknown. From the germline J gene comes the end of the CDR3, since the read stops 3 residues before it. The V end lost 9 bases, the J end lost 5 bases, and 11 bases lay between the germline ends. CDR3 length: 12 amino acids. Germline CDR1 reads LNHDA; CDR2 reads SQIVND (reference sequence). The chain recombines TRBV19 with TRBJ2-1; a possible D gene is TRBD1 (5 bases). This clonotype was sampled from a human donor with common variable immunodeficiency. Sequencing was carried out using peripheral blood mononuclear cells. The sequenced CDR3 bases are TGTGCCAGGATGACAGTTAACAATGAG. This translates into CARMTVNNE. The whole CDR3 sequence is CARMTVNNEQFF.